This passage covers 21 T cell receptor beta chains from one sample sequenced in a study of patients and donors after allogeneic stem cell transplantation. TCRdb re-called the RT-PCR reads with MiXCR, one entry per CDR3 protein. The sample holds 90,000 to 130,000 distinct CDR3 sequences, approximately 40% seen once. Sequencing used blood, either unsorted or a sorted T cell fraction (not recorded which). These receptors originate from a human donor who was either an allogeneic HSCT recipient or a stem cell or donor lymphocyte infusion donor (not recorded which). It is not recorded whose cells these are; they may come from a transplant donor.

This clonotype was recorded once. This chain uses TRBV9 with TRBJ2-3, with D maybe TRBD2 (6 bases). Trimming removed 2 bases at V and 0 bases at J, with 10 bases between. Germline CDR1 and CDR2: SGDLS and YYNGEE. CDR3 length: 15 residues. The CDR3: CASSVSGPSTDTQYF. DNA for the CDR3: TGTGCCAGCAGCGTTAGCGGACCGAGCACAGATACGCAGTATTTT. Drawing the rest from reference TRBV9 and TRBJ2-3, the complete variable domain is DSGVTQTPKHLITATGQRVTLRCSPRSGDLSVYWYQQSLDQGLQFLIQYYNGEERAKGNILERFSAQQFPDLHSELNLSSLELGDSALYFCASSVSGPSTDTQYFGPGTRLTVL.

This chain uses TRBV20-1 with TRBJ2-3; weak D call: TRBD1 (6 bases). This CDR3 has 12 residues. V was cut by 4 bases and J by 6 bases, with 11 bases left in between. Germline V gene sequence: CDR1 DFQATT, CDR2 SNEGSKA (reference sequence). The CDR3 sequence is CSATQGIDTQYF. The CDR3, as DNA: TGCAGTGCTACACAGGGTATCGATACGCAGTATTTT.

This chain joins TRBV20-1 and TRBJ2-7, with 13 positions matching TRBD2. The V and J ends lost 2 bases and 7 bases, in that order; junction bases with no gene match: 11. Germline V CDR1 and CDR2: DFQATT, SNEGSKA (reference sequence). CDR3 length: 16 residues. The CDR3 DNA reads as TGCAGTGCTAGAACGGGACTAGCGGGGACCTTGATTGAGCAGTACTTC. Its translation: CSARTGLAGTLIEQYF.

The CDR3 is CASSWLPTEGEQYF. The CDR3 DNA is TGTGCCAGCAGTTGGCTTCCCACTGAGGGCGAGCAGTACTTC. The chain has TRBV6-5 and TRBJ2-7; D perhaps matches TRBD2 (5 bases). The CDR3 is made up of 14 amino acids. The germline V and J ends were trimmed by 4 bases and 6 bases, with 16 bases remaining between them. Per the germline V gene, CDR1 is MNHEY and CDR2 is SVGAGI.

This chain joins TRBV9 and TRBJ2-1; D uncertain. V was cut by 0 bases and J by 3 bases, with 19 bases left in between. The CDR3 spans 18 residues. In germline, CDR1 is SGDLS, CDR2 YYNGEE. The CDR3 DNA reads TGTGCCAGCAGCGTAGGAACGCGAGGCCCATCGGTCTACAATGAGCAGTTCTTC. This gives the protein CASSVGTRGPSVYNEQFF.

The rearrangement uses TRBV7-3 and TRBJ2-3, with 10 bases fitting TRBD2. V lost 11 bases and J lost 0; bases outside the gene matches: 11. The CDR3 is made up of 16 amino acids. Per germline, CDR1 SGHTA and CDR2 FQGTGA. CDR3 nucleotide sequence: TGTGCCGTTCCCCGGACTAGCGGTCTGAGCACAGATACGCAGTATTTT. Protein: CAVPRTSGLSTDTQYF.

The rearrangement uses TRBV12-3 or TRBV12-4 and TRBJ2-1; D is possibly TRBD1 or TRBD2 (5 bases each). The CDR3 totals 15 residues. V shed 6 bases and J shed 7 bases, with 19 bases lying between them. Written as DNA, the CDR3 is TGTGCCAGCAGCTCCTACCGGGACGGAAAAAATGAGCAGTTCTTC. Amino acids: CASSSYRDGKNEQFF.

This chain uses TRBV5-1 with TRBJ1-5; D remains unclear. The ends were cut back, 0 bases at V and 6 bases at J, with 10 bases in the middle. This CDR3 is 14 amino acids long. Germline loops: CDR1 SGHRS, CDR2 YFSETQ. The DNA for the CDR3 is TGCGCCAGCAGCTTGGGCCCCCACGGTCAGCCCCAGCATTTT. It encodes CASSLGPHGQPQHF.

The chain carries TRBV20-1 and TRBJ2-3; perhaps TRBD1 as D (5 bases). Trimming shortened V by 3 bases and J by 0 bases, and 13 bases separated the two germline ends. This CDR3 has 15 residues. Germline V gene data show CDR1 as DFQATT and CDR2 as SNEGSKA (reference sequence). CDR3 nucleotides: TGCAGTGCTAGTCCCGCTGGGGCTAGCACAGATACGCAGTATTTT. Its translation is CSASPAGASTDTQYF.

This sequence joins TRBV27 and TRBJ1-5; no definite D call. Germline V gene lookup returns CDR1 MNHEY and CDR2 SMNVEV (reference sequence). The V end lost 6 bases, the J end lost 1 base, and 7 bases lay between the germline ends. This CDR3 contains 13 residues. This CDR3 reads CASSPRSNQPQHF. CDR3 in DNA: TGTGCCAGCAGCCCGAGGAGCAATCAGCCCCAGCATTTT.

V usage is TRBV7-2 and J usage is TRBJ1-5; no definite D call. CDR1 and CDR2 from the germline V gene are SGHTA and FQGNSA. This CDR3 comprises 14 residues. Trimming took 2 bases from V and 5 from J, leaving 10 bases between them. The DNA of the CDR3 is TGTGCCAGCAGCTTATTGGACTTCTATCAGCCCCAGCATTTT. Amino acid sequence: CASSLLDFYQPQHF.

This clonotype has a handful of counts. The chain is built from TRBV20-1 and TRBJ2-2, with 7 bases identical to TRBD1. CDR1 DFQATT and CDR2 SNEGSKA come from the germline V gene (reference sequence). V shed 7 bases and J 2 bases; nucleotides not matched to a gene: 7. The CDR3 runs 14 residues. As DNA, the CDR3 is TGCAGTGTAACCGGGACAGCAAACACCGGGGAGCTGTTTTTT. This translates into CSVTGTANTGELFF.

The rearrangement links TRBV5-1 to TRBJ2-2; 7 bases agree with TRBD2. The CDR3 has 15 amino acids. The germline V gene has CDR1 SGHRS and CDR2 YFSETQ. Trimming cost V 1 base and J 4 bases; bases outside gene matches: 4. CDR3 loop: CASSLPREGTGELFF. CDR3 in DNA: TGCGCCAGCAGCTTGCCCAGGGAGGGCACCGGGGAGCTGTTTTTT.

The rearrangement uses TRBV20-1 and TRBJ2-1, with 7 bases matching TRBD1. CDR1 is DFQATT and CDR2 is SNEGSKA in the germline V gene (reference sequence). This CDR3 has 13 residues. The CDR3 DNA sequence: TGCAGCGTTTCAGGGGGAGCCTACAATGAGCAGTTCTTC. This encodes CSVSGGAYNEQFF.

J is TRBJ2-5 and V is TRBV7-2; D unclear. V lost 3 bases and J lost 2, with 4 bases in between. Germline V gene sequence: CDR1 SGHTA, CDR2 FQGNSA. The CDR3 consists of 12 residues. DNA for the CDR3: TGTGCCAGCAGCTTTTCTCAAGAGACCCAGTACTTC. Its protein product is CASSFSQETQYF. Filled out from reference TRBV7-2 and TRBJ2-5, the complete variable domain reads GAGVSQSPSNKVTEKGKDVELRCDPISGHTALYWYRQSLGQGLEFLIYFQGNSAPDKSGLPSDRFSAERTGGSVSTLTIQRTQQEDSAVYLCASSFSQETQYFGPGTRLLVL.

The V call is TRBV24-1, the J call TRBJ2-1, with D unclear. This CDR3 spans 14 amino acids. The V and J ends lost 11 bases and 6 bases respectively, with 19 bases between them. The V gene's germline CDR1 is KGHDR and CDR2 SFDVKD. CDR3 coding DNA: TGTGCCATCGGTGCTAAGTCTACCGTCAATGAGCAGTTCTTC. Translation gives CAIGAKSTVNEQFF.

V gene TRBV10-3 combines with J gene TRBJ2-7; D not certain. V lost 4 bases, J lost 2 bases, and 6 bases lay in between. Germline-derived CDR1 and CDR2 are ENHRY and SYGVKD. The CDR3 totals 12 residues. CDR3 sequence (DNA): TGTGCCATCAGTGCGAGAACCTACGAGCAGTACTTC. Residues: CAISARTYEQYF.

The rearrangement joins TRBV20-1 to TRBJ2-1, with a possible D match to TRBD2 (6 bases). Germline loops: CDR1 DFQATT, CDR2 SNEGSKA (reference sequence). The CDR3 length is 11 residues. Deletions cut 8 bases from V and 10 bases from J, with 15 bases between. CDR3 nucleotide sequence: TGCAGTACGGACTACGCCGTAGAGCAGTTCTTC. Amino acid sequence: CSTDYAVEQFF.

This clonotype appeared a few times. V gene TRBV28 combines with J gene TRBJ2-6; 7 nucleotides agree with TRBD1. This CDR3 has 15 residues. Germline CDR1 is MDHEN and CDR2 is SYDVKM. V lost 5 bases, J lost 1 base, and 2 bases stayed unmatched. The CDR3 DNA reads as TGTGCCAGCAGTCGACAGGGATCTGGGGCCAACGTCCTGACTTTC. It codes for CASSRQGSGANVLTF.

CDR3 bases: TGTGCCACCAGCAGAGATCAGGGGACCAAGACCCAGTACTTC. Translating it yields CATSRDQGTKTQYF. V usage is TRBV15 and J usage is TRBJ2-5; D may be TRBD1 (6 bases). V was trimmed by 0 bases and J by 6 bases, leaving 11 bases between them. Germline lookup yields CDR1 LNHNV and CDR2 YYDKDF (reference sequence). CDR3 size: 14 residues.

The chain links TRBV12-3 or TRBV12-4 to TRBJ1-4; 9 bases are a match to TRBD1. V lost 6 bases, J lost 6 bases, and 5 bases stayed unmatched. This CDR3 is 14 amino acids long. CDR3 protein: CASSTGGADEKLFF. DNA of the CDR3: TGTGCCAGCAGCACAGGGGGCGCGGATGAAAAACTGTTTTTT.